The 28 T cell receptor beta chains below come from one sample, sequenced in a study of T cell responses to AZD1222 COVID-19 vaccine. The protocol was immunoSEQ multiplex PCR, while the TCRdb copy is restricted to in-frame clones and leaves out a portion. The table records 90,000 to 110,000 clones, about 91% of them present only once. Sequencing used peripheral blood, obtained on day 0 of AZD1222 vaccination. The source of these receptors is an adult in good health.

This clone was seen a few times. This chain links TRBV6-6 with TRBJ1-1; possibly TRBD1 for D (5 bases). The CDR3 has 14 amino acids. Trimming stripped 6 bases from V and 3 bases from J, with 14 bases between. Germline V gene sequence: CDR1 MNHNY, CDR2 SVGAGI (reference sequence). In nucleotides, the CDR3 is TGTGCCAGCAGAGAGGGCCGGGGGGACACTGAAGCTTTCTTT. It translates to CASREGRGDTEAFF.

The sample holds one count of this clone. The CDR3 DNA follows: TGTGCCAGCAGACCCGGGCTAGCGGGGACCAACACCGGGGAGCTGTTTTTT. This sequence encodes CASRPGLAGTNTGELFF. This chain links TRBV7-2 with TRBJ2-2; the match to TRBD2 covers 9 bases. Germline V lookup: CDR1 SGHTA, CDR2 FQGNSA. The junction had 10 bases not matched to a gene; V was cut back by 6 bases and J by 2 bases. The CDR3 is 17 amino acids. The full variable domain, in which reference TRBV7-2 and TRBJ2-2 provide the parts outside the CDR3, is GAGVSQSPSNKVTEKGKDVELRCDPISGHTALYWYRQSLGQGLEFLIYFQGNSAPDKSGLPSDRFSAERTGGSVSTLTIQRTQQEDSAVYLCASRPGLAGTNTGELFFGEGSRLTVL.

This clone was seen once. The CDR3 here is CASSVASGGAWEQYF. Here the CDR3 DNA reads TGTGCCAGCAGCGTCGCTAGCGGGGGGGCGTGGGAGCAGTACTTC. The genes are TRBV9 and TRBJ2-7; 12 bases align to TRBD2. V dropped 2 bases and J dropped 7; count of bases not matched to a gene: 7. The germline V gene encodes CDR1 SGDLS and CDR2 YYNGEE. CDR3 length equals 15 residues.

The J gene is TRBJ1-2, the V gene TRBV30, with a weak D call TRBD1 (5 bases). The CDR3 spans 13 residues. V was clipped by 7 bases and J by 7 bases, with 19 bases between them. Per the germline V gene, CDR1 is GTSNPN and CDR2 is SVGIG (reference sequence). Here the CDR3 reads CAYLGGLRGGYTF. CDR3 bases: TGTGCCTACCTCGGGGGACTGCGAGGTGGCTACACCTTC.

This chain joins TRBV16 and TRBJ1-3; 12 bases align to TRBD1. With V trimmed by 2 bases and J by 4 bases, 12 bases remained unmatched. CDR1 and CDR2 from the germline V gene are KGHSY and FQNENV. The length of the CDR3 is 19 residues. CDR3 amino acids: CASSQNPPGQGAEGNTIYF. The DNA for the CDR3 is TGTGCCAGCAGCCAAAATCCGCCGGGACAGGGGGCTGAAGGAAACACCATATATTTT. The complete variable domain, with remaining parts taken from reference TRBV16 and TRBJ1-3, reads GEEVAQTPKHLVRGEGQKAKLYCAPIKGHSYVFWYQQVLKNEFKFLISFQNENVFDETGMPKERFSAKCLPNSPCSLEIQATKLEDSAVYFCASSQNPPGQGAEGNTIYFGEGSWLTVV.

The chain carries TRBV3-1 (or the pseudogene TRBV3-2) and TRBJ1-3; weak D call: TRBD1 (6 bases). CDR3 length: 14 residues. The V gene's germline CDR1 is LGHDT and CDR2 YNNKEL (reference sequence). Trimming took off 3 bases at V and 4 bases at J, with 10 bases between the two ends. CDR3 amino acids: CASSQGAAGNTIYF. CDR3 nucleotides: TGTGCCAGCAGCCAGGGGGCTGCAGGAAACACCATATATTTT.

The genes are TRBV11-2 and TRBJ1-1; no firm D call. The CDR3 spans 15 residues. Germline CDR1 reads SGHAT; CDR2 reads FQNNGV. V was trimmed by 4 bases and J by 6 bases, leaving 18 bases between them. The CDR3 DNA reads as TGTGCCAGCAGCTCGCGACCTGGAAAGACCGCTGAAGCTTTCTTT. Its translation: CASSSRPGKTAEAFF.

The sample holds one count of this clone. The V and J genes are TRBV5-4 and TRBJ1-1; D is possibly TRBD1 (5 bases). Germline V gene sequence: CDR1 SGHNT, CDR2 YYREEE (reference sequence). This CDR3 contains 13 residues. Trimming stripped 5 bases from V and 5 bases from J, with 13 bases between. The chain's CDR3 is CASSRDGSTEAFF. The CDR3 nucleotides are TGTGCCAGCAGTCGGGACGGTTCTACTGAAGCTTTCTTT. The variable domain in full, completed from reference TRBV5-4 and TRBJ1-1, reads ETGVTQSPTHLIKTRGQQVTLRCSSQSGHNTVSWYQQALGQGPQFIFQYYREEENGRGNFPPRFSGLQFPNYSSELNVNALELDDSALYLCASSRDGSTEAFFGQGTRLTVV.

The chain links TRBV12-3 or TRBV12-4 to TRBJ1-1; D is ambiguous. V was trimmed by 5 bases and J by 0 bases, leaving 4 bases between them. CDR3 length equals 12 residues. Written as DNA, the CDR3 is TGTGCCAGCAGTCTCATGAACACTGAAGCTTTCTTT. It encodes CASSLMNTEAFF.

V gene TRBV7-2 combines with J gene TRBJ2-5; 9 nucleotides align to TRBD2. CDR3 length equals 15 residues. The germline V gene has CDR1 SGHTA and CDR2 FQGNSA. V shed 1 base and J 1 base; nucleotides not matched to a gene: 1. CDR3 nucleotide sequence: TGTGCCAGCAGCTTAGGACTAGCGGTCCAAGAGACCCAGTACTTC. Encoded protein: CASSLGLAVQETQYF.

The chain is built from TRBV7-9 and TRBJ2-1; 8 nucleotides match TRBD2. V was pared by 2 bases and J by 5 bases, with 5 bases of the junction left unmatched. The CDR3 sequence is 15 residues long. Germline V CDR1 and CDR2: SEHNR, FQNEAQ (reference sequence). In DNA form, the CDR3 reads TGTGCCAGCAGCTTACTAGCGGGTTCCCACAATGAGCAGTTCTTC. Translated: CASSLLAGSHNEQFF.

The chain recombines TRBV7-9 with TRBJ1-5; D unresolved. The CDR3 has 13 amino acids. CDR1 and CDR2 (germline): SEHNR, FQNEAQ (reference sequence). The V gene lost 6 bases and the J gene lost 3 bases, with 9 bases spanning the gap. The DNA for the CDR3 is TGTGCCAGCAGTCAAGACAACAATCAGCCCCAGCATTTT. Translated: CASSQDNNQPQHF.

V usage is TRBV5-1 and J usage is TRBJ2-2, with D unresolved. This CDR3 has 13 residues. The germline V gene has CDR1 SGHRS and CDR2 YFSETQ. Trimming stripped 1 base from V and 6 bases from J, with 7 bases between. Written as DNA, the CDR3 is TGCGCCAGCAGCTTGTTTGAGGCCGGGGAGCTGTTTTTT. This codes for CASSLFEAGELFF.

For this clone: The sample carries other DNA sequences with the same CDR3. V is TRBV5-4 and J is TRBJ1-1; D unresolved. The germline gives CDR1 SGHNT, CDR2 YYREEE (reference sequence). V was clipped by 0 bases and J by 1 base, with 7 bases between them. The CDR3 is 14 residues long. CDR3 sequence reads: CASSLGGANTEAFF. The CDR3 region has the DNA TGTGCCAGCAGCTTGGGGGGAGCGAACACTGAAGCTTTCTTT.

The V gene is TRBV4-3, the J gene TRBJ2-7, with D uncertain. Germline assignment: CDR1 LGHNA and CDR2 YSLEER. CDR3 size: 15 residues. Trimming stripped 1 base from V and 3 bases from J, with 13 bases between. The CDR3 coding sequence is TGCGCCAGCAGCCAAGTTGCTCTGGGTAACTACGAGCAGTACTTC. Protein: CASSQVALGNYEQYF.

CDR3 loop: CASSDGRYTDTQYF. CDR3 in DNA: TGTGCCAGCAGTGACGGGCGTTACACAGATACGCAGTATTTT. The chain couples TRBV2 to TRBJ2-3; no firm D call. Germline V lookup: CDR1 SNHLY, CDR2 FYNNEI. This CDR3 is 14 amino acids long. The V end was cut by 3 bases, the J end by 2 bases, with 9 bases between.

The chain couples TRBV12-3 or TRBV12-4 to TRBJ2-7; D uncertain. With 1 base removed from V and 4 bases from J, the gap between germline ends came to 2 bases. This CDR3 is built from 11 residues. CDR3 nucleotides: TGTGCCAGCAGTTTAGAATACGAGCAGTACTTC. Translated: CASSLEYEQYF.

V is TRBV2 and J is TRBJ1-2, with D perhaps matching TRBD1 (5 bases). CDR1 SNHLY and CDR2 FYNNEI come from the germline V gene. V was cut by 5 bases and J by 6 bases, with 19 bases left in between. CDR3 length equals 15 residues. The CDR3 DNA sequence: TGTGCCAGCAGTACCGGGGCCTATTCTTGGGATGGCTACACCTTC. It translates to CASSTGAYSWDGYTF. The full variable domain, rest sourced from reference TRBV2 and TRBJ1-2, is EPEVTQTPSHQVTQMGQEVILRCVPISNHLYFYWYRQILGQKVEFLVSFYNNEISEKSEIFDDQFSVERPDGSNFTLKIRSTKLEDSAMYFCASSTGAYSWDGYTFGSGTRLTVV.

V and J are TRBV7-8 and TRBJ2-3, with 8 bases that match TRBD2. The CDR3 extends over 15 amino acids. Germline trimming cut 5 bases from V and 3 bases from J; bases unmatched to any gene: 7. In germline, CDR1 is SGHVS, CDR2 FQNEAQ. In DNA form, the CDR3 reads TGTGCCAGCAGCCCTCTTAGCGGGAAAACAGATACGCAGTATTTT. Its protein is CASSPLSGKTDTQYF.

V usage is TRBV7-9 and J usage is TRBJ1-5; TRBD1 might be the D (5 bases). Per the germline V gene, CDR1 is SEHNR and CDR2 is FQNEAQ (reference sequence). The germline V and J ends were trimmed by 8 bases and 0 bases, with 11 bases remaining between them. This CDR3 is built from 14 residues. For the CDR3, the DNA is TGTGCCAGCGGAGGCAGGGATAGCAATCAGCCCCAGCATTTT. Translated: CASGGRDSNQPQHF.

CDR3 region: CASSFMPGGWYGYTF. The CDR3 DNA follows: TGTGCCAGCAGTTTTATGCCAGGGGGCTGGTATGGCTACACCTTC. The rearrangement uses TRBV27 and TRBJ1-2, with 8 bases identical to TRBD1. CDR1 MNHEY and CDR2 SMNVEV come from the germline V gene (reference sequence). The CDR3 totals 15 residues. V shed 3 bases, J shed 5 bases, and the junction held 8 bases outside the gene matches.

This chain uses TRBV19 with TRBJ1-2; 7 nucleotides line up with TRBD1. There are 13 residues in the CDR3. Trimming cost V 4 bases and J 2 bases; bases outside gene matches: 1. Germline V lookup: CDR1 LNHDA, CDR2 SQIVND (reference sequence). CDR3 nucleotide sequence: TGTGCCAGTAGTAAGGGACAGAACTATGGCTACACCTTC. It codes for CASSKGQNYGYTF.

This chain links TRBV19 with TRBJ2-3; TRBD2 matches at 9 bases. Germline V CDR1 and CDR2: LNHDA, SQIVND (reference sequence). The CDR3 length is 15 residues. Losses at the gene ends were 5 bases for V and 1 base for J; bases not matched to a gene: 4. This CDR3 is CASSPRLAGTDTQYF. For the CDR3, the DNA is TGTGCCAGTAGTCCCCGACTAGCGGGCACAGATACGCAGTATTTT.

V gene TRBV25-1 combines with J gene TRBJ1-3, with D unclear. V was cut by 1 base and J by 4 bases, with 2 bases left in between. CDR3 size: 12 residues. The germline V gene encodes CDR1 MGHDK and CDR2 SYGVNS. The CDR3 nucleotides read TGTGCCAGCAGTGAATTGGGAAACACCATATATTTT. Its translation is CASSELGNTIYF. The full variable domain, its missing parts supplied by reference TRBV25-1 and TRBJ1-3, is EADIYQTPRYLVIGTGKKITLECSQTMGHDKMYWYQQDPGMELHLIHYSYGVNSTEKGDLSSESTVSRIRTEHFPLTLESARPSHTSQYLCASSELGNTIYFGEGSWLTVV.

The V call is TRBV11-2, the J call TRBJ1-1, with no clear D. The CDR3 length is 13 residues. The germline V and J ends were trimmed by 0 bases and 13 bases, with 15 bases remaining between them. Germline CDR1 is SGHAT and CDR2 is FQNNGV. The CDR3 spells CASSLEPGGLVFF. In DNA, the CDR3 is TGTGCCAGCAGCTTAGAGCCAGGCGGTTTGGTTTTCTTT.

With regard to this clone: Germline and junction disagree at one end, which may indicate a read error. The chain has TRBV7-9 and TRBJ1-1; D unclear. Germline values: CDR1 SEHNR, CDR2 FQNEAQ (reference sequence). CDR3 size: 13 residues. The CDR3 region is CASSSTLRGESFF. The CDR3 DNA reads as TGTGCCAGCAGCTCAACCTTGAGAGGTGAATCTTTCTTT.

V and J are TRBV7-2 and TRBJ1-3, with unresolved D. Trimming cost V 6 bases and J 2 bases, with 14 bases left between them. Germline CDR1 is SGHTA and CDR2 is FQGNSA. CDR3 size: 15 residues. The CDR3 here is CASRRRMTTGNTIYF. In DNA, the CDR3 is TGTGCCAGCAGGCGACGGATGACAACTGGAAACACCATATATTTT.

As for this clone: One end of the junction varies from germline; a read error may be responsible. CDR3 nucleotide sequence: TGTGCCAGCAGCAAAGACAGGGGAGACAATCAGCCCCAGCATTTT. Protein product: CASSKDRGDNQPQHF. This chain joins TRBV4-2 and TRBJ1-5, with 8 bases lining up with TRBD1. The germline V gene encodes CDR1 LGHNA and CDR2 YNFKEQ. The CDR3 is 15 residues long.